This T cell receptor beta chain emerged from a study of T cells in Graves' hyperthyroidism and ophthalmopathy. The CDR3 is 15 amino acids. CDR1 is DFQATT, CDR2 SNEGSKA, per germline (reference sequence). Trimming removed 3 bases from V and 1 base from J, with 14 bases in between. The investigators amplified TCR beta CDR3 regions from RNA transcripts. Using the HTBI primer set, a first-round RT-PCR was run on the TCR CDR3. Via MiXCR, TCRdb re-called the multiplex PCR reads, giving one row per CDR3 protein. This sample has about 560,000 distinct CDR3 sequences, with roughly 17% found just once. Sequencing used blood. The sequence derives from a young woman with Graves' hyperthyroidism. This chain uses TRBV20-1 with TRBJ2-3, with D possibly TRBD2 on 6 matching bases. CDR3 in amino acids: CSARGPGLRTDTQYF. CDR3 DNA: TGCAGTGCTAGGGGGCCGGGACTCCGCACAGATACGCAGTATTTT.